This T cell receptor beta chain was recorded in a study of spatial heterogeneity in lung cancer. Study summary: Detection consistently yielded more beta chains than alpha chains. Study results and caveats: Ubiquitous, expanded tumor-derived TCRs were more frequently observed in blood at resection than at follow-up.

Germline CDR1 is GTSNPN and CDR2 is SVGIG (reference sequence). The CDR3 runs 14 residues. The V and J ends lost 1 base and 0 bases respectively, with 7 bases between them. Time point indicated: sample taken at primary tumor resection. The input material, whole RNA from tumor, nontumor lung or frozen PBMC, was sequenced unsorted. A total of about 73 untreated early-stage non-small cell lung cancer patients served as donors. Unique molecular identifiers tagged every individual TCR cDNA molecule. TCRdb independently ran MiXCR on the 5' RACE reads; one entry per CDR3 protein. The data hold 50,000 to 55,000 distinct CDR3 sequences, with around 6.7% observed a single time. This clonotype was detected ten times or more. As yet, its antigen is unknown.

Sample: PBMCs, taken at surgery. V and J are TRBV30 and TRBJ1-5; no clear D. This clonotype originated in a female donor with early-stage non-small cell lung cancer. For the CDR3, the DNA is TGTGCCTGGAGTGCCGATCGTAGCAATCAGCCCCAGCATTTT. This codes for CAWSADRSNQPQHF.